One and the same sample provided the 27 T cell receptor beta chains below, sequenced in a study of immune cell composition in non-small cell lung cancer. This table comes from immunoSEQ multiplex PCR, and its TCRdb copy is limited to in-frame clones, with some not included. The table has several thousand clones, 78% seen once. Specimen: lung tumor tissue. All receptors derive from a human donor with non-small cell lung cancer.

The J gene is TRBJ2-7, the V gene TRBV19; a possible D gene is TRBD1 (6 bases). The V end lost 4 bases, the J end lost 0 bases, and 13 bases lay between the germline ends. The CDR3 length is 15 residues. Per the germline V gene, CDR1 is LNHDA and CDR2 is SQIVND (reference sequence). The CDR3 DNA sequence: TGTGCCAGTAGTACCTCTACAGGGTCCTCCTACGAGCAGTACTTC. This gives the protein CASSTSTGSSYEQYF. Drawing the rest from reference TRBV19 and TRBJ2-7, the complete variable domain is DGGITQSPKYLFRKEGQNVTLSCEQNLNHDAMYWYRQDPGQGLRLIYYSQIVNDFQKGDIAEGYSVSREKKESFPLTVTSAQKNPTAFYLCASSTSTGSSYEQYFGPGTRLTVT.

Worth noting for this clone: The junction departs from the called germline gene at one end, perhaps through a read error. The chain combines TRBV7-2 with TRBJ1-2; possible D gene TRBD1, 6 bases. Germline V gives CDR1 SGHTA, CDR2 FQGNSA. This CDR3 region has 14 residues. CDR3 in amino acids: CASSLDRLQGGNTF. The CDR3 DNA reads as TGTGCCAGCAGCTTAGACAGGTTACAGGGTGGCAACACCTTC.

This chain uses TRBV5-4 with TRBJ2-5; 10 positions match TRBD1. Germline V gene sequence: CDR1 SGHNT, CDR2 YYREEE (reference sequence). V lost 0 bases, J lost 2 bases, and 4 bases stayed unmatched. This CDR3 has 16 residues. This CDR3 reads CASSLVGDRGQETQYF. In DNA form, the CDR3 reads TGTGCCAGCAGCTTGGTAGGGGACAGGGGTCAAGAGACCCAGTACTTC. Together with reference TRBV5-4 and TRBJ2-5, the CDR3 gives the full variable domain: ETGVTQSPTHLIKTRGQQVTLRCSSQSGHNTVSWYQQALGQGPQFIFQYYREEENGRGNFPPRFSGLQFPNYSSELNVNALELDDSALYLCASSLVGDRGQETQYFGPGTRLLVL.

V and J are TRBV6-6 and TRBJ2-3; tentatively, D is TRBD2 (5 bases). Germline V gene sequence: CDR1 MNHNY, CDR2 SVGAGI (reference sequence). Trimming shortened V by 0 bases and J by 10 bases, and 8 bases separated the two germline ends. The CDR3 spans 12 residues. CDR3 loop: CASSYSRGSQYF. The CDR3 region has the DNA TGTGCCAGCAGTTACTCGAGAGGGTCGCAGTATTTT.

This chain links TRBV9 with TRBJ2-7; the D gene is possibly TRBD1 (6 bases). CDR1 and CDR2 from the germline V gene are SGDLS and YYNGEE. The CDR3 spans 17 residues. Trimming removed 4 bases from V and 0 bases from J, with 20 bases in between. CDR3 protein: CASSLNPGTTNSYEQYF. DNA for the CDR3: TGTGCCAGCAGCTTGAACCCCGGGACAACCAACTCCTACGAGCAGTACTTC. The full variable domain, its missing parts supplied by reference TRBV9 and TRBJ2-7, is DSGVTQTPKHLITATGQRVTLRCSPRSGDLSVYWYQQSLDQGLQFLIQYYNGEERAKGNILERFSAQQFPDLHSELNLSSLELGDSALYFCASSLNPGTTNSYEQYFGPGTRLTVT.

V usage is TRBV4-3 and J usage is TRBJ2-3, with a tentative D call TRBD2 (6 bases). V lost 4 bases to trimming and J lost 0 bases, with 17 bases between them. The CDR3 runs 17 residues. Germline V gene data show CDR1 as LGHNA and CDR2 as YSLEER. The CDR3 reads CASSRTGGAGSTDTQYF. The CDR3 nucleotides are TGCGCCAGCAGCCGAACGGGCGGGGCGGGGAGCACAGATACGCAGTATTTT.

This chain links TRBV5-1 with TRBJ2-5, with D possibly being TRBD2 (6 bases). The V end lost 0 bases, the J end lost 4 bases, and 13 bases lay between the germline ends. The germline CDR1 and CDR2 sequences are SGHRS and YFSETQ. The length of the CDR3 is 15 residues. CDR3 DNA: TGCGCCAGCAGCTTGGGTCTGGGGAGGCGAGAGACCCAGTACTTC. Encoded protein: CASSLGLGRRETQYF.

V is TRBV5-1 and J is TRBJ1-2; 7 bases match TRBD1. The CDR3 totals 16 residues. The trim removed 4 bases at V and 2 bases at J, leaving 11 bases unmatched. Per germline, CDR1 SGHRS and CDR2 YFSETQ. Here the CDR3 reads CASSLTGTETNYGYTF. The CDR3 nucleotides read TGCGCCAGCAGCCTAACCGGGACAGAAACCAACTATGGCTACACCTTC.

Concerning this clone: A read error may account for a junction end that differs from germline. The rearrangement links TRBV5-1 to TRBJ2-7; 7 nucleotides agree with TRBD1. Per the germline V gene, CDR1 is SGHRS and CDR2 is YFSETQ. The CDR3 extends over 15 amino acids. The CDR3 sequence: CASSLPRTGADEQYF. The CDR3 DNA reads TGTGCCAGCAGCCTTCCCAGGACAGGAGCAGACGAGCAGTACTTC. Looking up the rest from reference TRBV5-1 and TRBJ2-7 gives the full variable domain: KAGVTQTPRYLIKTRGQQVTLSCSPISGHRSVSWYQQTPGQGLQFLFEYFSETQRNKGNFPGRFSGRQFSNSRSEMNVSTLELGDSALYLCASSLPRTGADEQYFGPGTRLTVT.

The rearrangement joins TRBV5-6 to TRBJ2-2; 7 bases line up with TRBD1. CDR3 length: 15 residues. Looked up from germline, CDR1 is SGHDT and CDR2 is YYEEEE. The trim removed 2 bases at V and 4 bases at J, leaving 5 bases unmatched. CDR3 region: CASSLTGVGTGELFF. The CDR3, as DNA: TGTGCCAGCAGCTTAACAGGGGTAGGCACCGGGGAGCTGTTTTTT.

The genes are TRBV7-3 and TRBJ2-5; the D gene is possibly TRBD1 (5 bases). The CDR3 is 16 residues long. CDR1 and CDR2 (germline): SGHTA, FQGTGA. Between the trimmed V and J ends, which lost 1 base and 0 bases, there was a span of 12 bases. CDR3 amino acids: CASSLRGPTYQETQYF. The CDR3 DNA reads TGTGCCAGCAGCTTAAGGGGCCCGACGTACCAAGAGACCCAGTACTTC.

The chain uses TRBV4-1 and TRBJ2-5, with 9 bases that match TRBD2. This CDR3 has 16 residues. V trimming: 4 bases; J trimming: 2 bases; junction bases outside the gene matches: 8. Germline lookup yields CDR1 MGHRA and CDR2 YSYEKL. The CDR3, as DNA: TGCGCCAGCAGCCGAATCCCCAGCGGGGGGCAAGAGACCCAGTACTTC. Translation: CASSRIPSGGQETQYF.

This clone is a singleton in its sample. The chain combines TRBV11-2 with TRBJ1-1, with TRBD1 as a possible D gene (5 bases). Germline CDR1 SGHAT, CDR2 FQNNGV. This CDR3 spans 13 amino acids. Trimming took 4 bases from V and 3 from J, leaving 9 bases between them. The CDR3 loop is CASSWGRHTEAFF. The CDR3 bases are TGTGCCAGCAGCTGGGGGAGGCACACTGAAGCTTTCTTT.

This clone was counted a single time. This chain connects TRBV10-3 to TRBJ1-1; a weak D match, TRBD1 (5 bases). This CDR3 has 14 residues. The germline V gene has CDR1 ENHRY and CDR2 SYGVKD. V lost 2 bases, J lost 5 bases, and 12 bases lay in between. CDR3 nucleotides: TGTGCCATCAGTGAGGAGGTCAGGGCAACTGAAGCTTTCTTT. Translation gives CAISEEVRATEAFF.

V gene TRBV11-2 combines with J gene TRBJ2-7; the D gene is possibly TRBD1 (6 bases). Per the germline V gene, CDR1 is SGHAT and CDR2 is FQNNGV. There are 14 residues in the CDR3. V shed 1 base and J shed 2 bases, with 9 bases lying between them. Here the CDR3 DNA reads TGTGCCAGCAGCTTAGGATGGGGGCCCTACGAGCAGTACTTC. This sequence encodes CASSLGWGPYEQYF.

The chain recombines TRBV7-2 with TRBJ2-7, with D maybe TRBD1 (5 bases). Looked up from germline, CDR1 is SGHTA and CDR2 is FQGNSA. This CDR3 contains 14 residues. V gave up 6 bases and J gave up 6 bases, with 18 bases separating them. CDR3 nucleotide sequence: TGTGCCAGCAGAAAGCCCGGAAGGGGCTCCGAGCAGTACTTC. It encodes CASRKPGRGSEQYF.

The chain has TRBV5-6 and TRBJ2-5; a weak D match, TRBD2 (5 bases). The J call could be wrong; TRBJ2-7 is a better fit for the DNA end. This CDR3 region has 12 residues. Per germline, CDR1 SGHDT and CDR2 YYEEEE. The CDR3, as DNA: TGTGCCAGCAGCTCCGGGAACAACGAGCAGTACTTC. Encoded protein: CASSSGNNEQYF.

This clone was detected a few times. The chain has TRBV18 and TRBJ1-2; D not certain. The germline CDR1 and CDR2 sequences are KGHSH and LQKENI. CDR3 length: 12 residues. V lost 5 bases, J lost 1 base, and 5 bases lay in between. The CDR3 coding sequence is TGTGCCAGCTCAAACAATAACTATGGCTACACCTTC. Amino acid sequence: CASSNNNYGYTF.

The chain couples TRBV10-2 to TRBJ1-2; 8 nucleotides align to TRBD1. J lost 1 base, V lost 7 bases, and 8 bases had no gene match. Germline V gene sequence: CDR1 WSHSY, CDR2 SAAADI. CDR3 length: 15 amino acids. Here the CDR3 DNA reads TGCGCCAGCAAAGGGGGACAGGCCCATAACTATGGCTACACCTTC. Translation: CASKGGQAHNYGYTF.

The chain couples TRBV6-1 to TRBJ1-1; 8 positions match TRBD1. The V gene's germline CDR1 is MNHNS and CDR2 SASEGT. The CDR3 runs 15 residues. The V segment lost 7 bases and the J segment 0 bases; nucleotides outside the gene matches: 7. The CDR3 region is CASKLQGALNTEAFF. The CDR3 nucleotides read TGTGCCAGCAAGCTGCAGGGGGCTTTGAACACTGAAGCTTTCTTT.

This sequence joins TRBV27 and TRBJ2-7; 12 bases line up with TRBD1. Looked up from germline, CDR1 is MNHEY and CDR2 is SMNVEV (reference sequence). With 5 bases clipped from V and 7 bases from J, the junction kept 9 bases outside the gene matches. The CDR3 has 15 amino acids. The CDR3 spells CASSPLGQGAWEQYF. CDR3 coding DNA: TGTGCCAGCAGTCCATTGGGACAGGGGGCCTGGGAGCAGTACTTC.

There are a few counts of this clone. This chain links TRBV27 with TRBJ1-2; 9 nucleotides align to TRBD1. This CDR3 comprises 14 residues. Germline assignment: CDR1 MNHEY and CDR2 SMNVEV (reference sequence). The V segment lost 6 bases and the J segment 7 bases; nucleotides outside the gene matches: 9. The CDR3 region has the DNA TGTGCCAGCAGCCGGGGACAGGGTGGTTTTGGCTACACCTTC. Residues: CASSRGQGGFGYTF.

The rearrangement joins TRBV6-5 to TRBJ2-7; 8 bases line up with TRBD1. The CDR3 loop spans 13 amino acids. Per germline, CDR1 MNHEY and CDR2 SVGAGI. Germline trimming cut 4 bases from V and 7 bases from J; bases unmatched to any gene: 6. In nucleotides, the CDR3 is TGTGCCAGCAGTTTCAGGGGGCCGGGGGAGCAGTACTTC. Translating gives CASSFRGPGEQYF.

The chain's CDR3 is CASSFLAGVTANTGELFF. The CDR3 DNA follows: TGCGCCAGCAGCTTTCTAGCGGGGGTTACGGCGAACACCGGGGAGCTGTTTTTT. J is TRBJ2-2 and V is TRBV5-1; 10 nucleotides line up with TRBD2. V lost 2 bases, J lost 0 bases, and 7 bases stayed unmatched. The germline gives CDR1 SGHRS, CDR2 YFSETQ. This CDR3 spans 18 amino acids.

The CDR3 spells CASSLGPGNTEAFF. CDR3 nucleotides: TGTGCCAGCAGCTTAGGCCCAGGGAACACTGAAGCTTTCTTT. The rearrangement uses TRBV7-6 and TRBJ1-1, with D unresolved. The CDR3 covers 14 residues. V lost 1 base, J lost 1 base, and 7 bases lay in between. CDR1 is SGHVS and CDR2 is FNYEAQ in the germline V gene.

The chain combines TRBV7-9 with TRBJ1-6; perhaps TRBD1 as D (6 bases). CDR1 SEHNR and CDR2 FQNEAQ come from the germline V gene (reference sequence). Trimming shortened V by 2 bases and J by 7 bases, and 15 bases separated the two germline ends. This CDR3 contains 16 residues. In DNA form, the CDR3 reads TGTGCCAGCAGCTTAAGGCCAGAAAGGGGGAATTCACCCCTCCACTTT. Amino acids: CASSLRPERGNSPLHF.

The chain couples TRBV6-6 to TRBJ2-5; 8 bases are shared with TRBD1. There are 15 residues in the CDR3. V was clipped by 2 bases and J by 9 bases; unmatched bases: 11. Germline CDR1 is MNHNY and CDR2 is SVGAGI (reference sequence). CDR3 residues: CASSYLGTGIQSQYF. The CDR3 nucleotides read TGTGCCAGCAGTTACCTCGGGACAGGCATACAGTCCCAGTACTTC.